This TCR beta chain is from a study of regulatory T cells. Study-level results: Skewed V and J usage and few unique V-J pairs marked patient repertoires, most in Tregs. Hydrophobic residues at CDR3 positions 6 and 7 were enriched in conventional CD4+ T cells of CD3G-deficient patients.

The PCR used 52 TRBV and 13 TRBJ primers. Profiled with immunoSEQ multiplex PCR; TCRdb holds only in-frame clones, not every one. The repertoire holds about 30,000 clones, just under 95% seen once, with under 2% in the top ten. This clone is a singleton in its sample. Its antigen is unidentified. Every patient with CD3G deficiency had evidence of autoimmunity. Patients aged 2 to 39 years had fewer naive and more memory CD4+ and CD8+ T cells. Regulatory (CD25-high CD127-low) and conventional (CD25-low CD127-high) CD4+ T cells were sorted separately. The sample consisted of conventional CD4+ T cells sorted from blood. The sequence was collected from a person aged 18 to 35 with CD3G deficiency.

CDR3 region: CASSSRDREQETQYF. The CDR3 coding sequence is TGTGCCAGCAGTTCCCGGGACAGGGAGCAAGAGACCCAGTACTTC. V gene TRBV6-5 combines with J gene TRBJ2-5, with TRBD1 matching over 9 bases. The CDR3 consists of 15 residues. Trimming removed 4 bases from V and 2 bases from J; junction bases left unmatched: 5. The germline gives CDR1 MNHEY, CDR2 SVGAGI.